The clone carrying this TCR beta chain is a singleton in its sample. The CDR3 consists of 14 residues. The junction had 7 bases not matched to a gene; V was cut back by 4 bases and J by 4 bases. The germline gives CDR1 SNHLY, CDR2 FYNNEI. The memory fraction was CD4+CD45RO+CD25- cells. TCRdb called the 5' RACE reads again in MiXCR, with one record for every CDR3 protein. The data show roughly 9,000 distinct CDR3 sequences, approximately 16% seen once. The chain uses TRBV2 and TRBJ2-7, with TRBD1 identical over 7 bases. This receptor was obtained from a female donor with breast cancer. Specimen: memory CD4+ T cells sorted from blood. Subset noted: memory CD4+ T cells, CD4+CD45RO+CD25-. The DNA of the CDR3 is TGTGCCAGCAGTGTTCCGGGACAGAAGTACGAGCAGTACTTC. Translation gives CASSVPGQKYEQYF.